This T cell receptor beta chain was documented in a study of blood T cells in healthy people across ages. A second PCR, run for about 6 to 11 cycles, used a sample-barcoded 5' primer plus a J-beta primer mix. MiXCR, run by TCRdb on the 5' RACE reads, gives a single entry per CDR3 protein. Among roughly 2 million distinct CDR3 sequences listed, just under 50% were seen once. Germline CDR1 and CDR2: MNHEY and SVGAGI. J gave up 6 bases and V 2 bases, and 5 bases lay outside the gene matches. The CDR3 sequence is 14 residues long. The sequenced sample was blood. The receptor's source is a woman between 40 and 50 years old in good health. The chain links TRBV6-5 to TRBJ2-7; TRBD1 aligns across 9 bases. CDR3 amino acids: CASSYLGQGSEQYF. CDR3 DNA sequence: TGTGCCAGCAGTTACCTGGGACAGGGATCCGAGCAGTACTTC.